This T cell receptor (beta chain) was recorded in a study of regulatory T cells in long-lasting Graves disease. Specified time point: newly diagnosed GD, antithyroid drugs for less than 3 months. The TCR library was made from RNA that had been extracted from PBMCs in TRIzol. V gave up 6 bases and J gave up 2 bases, with 17 bases separating them. CDR3 length: 14 residues. The germline V gene has CDR1 DFQATT and CDR2 SNEGSKA (reference sequence). This clonotype came up many times. The authors built TCR beta libraries using iRepertoire HTBI primers and Arm-PCR of CDR3 regions. Each CDR3 protein gets one entry after TCRdb re-called the multiplex PCR reads with MiXCR. The sample shows 420,000 or so distinct CDR3 sequences, 15% to 20% of them seen only once. This sample was shared with a second study, whose subject was T cells in Graves' hyperthyroidism and ophthalmopathy.

The V call is TRBV20-1, the J call TRBJ2-7, with D maybe TRBD2 (6 bases). This sequence originates from a woman aged 18-30 years with Graves disease. This material consisted of peripheral blood mononuclear cells (PBMCs), taken at new diagnosis, from a patient treated with antithyroid drugs. In DNA form, the CDR3 reads TGCAGTGCCACAGACCGGGAGCGTCCCTACGAGCAGTACTTC. Translating gives CSATDRERPYEQYF.